Listed here are 21 T cell receptor beta chains from one sample, sequenced in a study of neurological immune-mediated disorders. TCRdb itself ran the 5' RACE reads through MiXCR, one entry per CDR3 protein. The data hold under 60,000 distinct CDR3 sequences, with around 10% observed a single time. The sample was PBMCs. Every receptor here comes from a woman in her thirties or forties with HTLV-1-associated myelopathy (HAM/TSP).

This clonotype has ten or more counts. The chain recombines TRBV6-6 with TRBJ1-2, with TRBD1 matching 8 bases. The germline gives CDR1 MNHNY, CDR2 SVGAGI (reference sequence). The V segment lost 2 bases and the J segment 6 bases; nucleotides outside the gene matches: 11. This CDR3 is 16 amino acids long. The CDR3 coding sequence is TGTGCCAGCAGTTACAGGGCAGGGGGCGTTTTGAATGGCTACACCTTC. Amino acid sequence: CASSYRAGGVLNGYTF.

This clonotype has ten or more counts. V is TRBV6-5 and J is TRBJ2-2; 9 nucleotides align to TRBD2. Germline values: CDR1 MNHEY, CDR2 SVGAGI. The trim removed 8 bases at V and 2 bases at J, leaving 6 bases unmatched. This CDR3 has 15 residues. The DNA of the CDR3 is TGTGCCAGCCGGGGCGGGGGGGCCAACACCGGGGAGCTGTTTTTT. Amino acids: CASRGGGANTGELFF.

This clonotype was counted at least ten times. The chain has TRBV28 and TRBJ1-5, with TRBD1 as a possible D gene (5 bases). CDR1 and CDR2 from the germline V gene are MDHEN and SYDVKM. Trimming removed 2 bases from V and 16 bases from J, with 15 bases in between. There are 12 residues in the CDR3. The CDR3 spells CASSLRQSLPHF. For the CDR3, the DNA is TGTGCCAGCAGTTTACGACAGTCCCTGCCCCATTTT.

This clonotype showed up many times. The chain carries TRBV7-2 and TRBJ2-6, with D perhaps matching TRBD1 (5 bases). The CDR3 spans 14 residues. Trimming removed 6 bases from V and 0 bases from J, with 6 bases in between. Germline loops: CDR1 SGHTA, CDR2 FQGNSA. In DNA form, the CDR3 reads TGTGCCAGCAGAGGGGACTCTGGGGCCAACGTCCTGACTTTC. This translates into CASRGDSGANVLTF.

This clonotype was counted between two and nine times. The V call is TRBV14, the J call TRBJ2-3; D may be TRBD2 (6 bases). Germline CDR1 SGHDN, CDR2 FVKESK. The CDR3 is made up of 17 amino acids. The V and J ends lost 0 bases and 6 bases respectively, with 19 bases between them. The CDR3 nucleotides are TGTGCCAGCAGCCAAGATCGAAAGGACTACCAATATGATACGCAGTATTTT. Amino acid sequence: CASSQDRKDYQYDTQYF.

This clonotype was picked up many times. The V call is TRBV7-9, the J call TRBJ2-7; TRBD2 aligns across 7 bases. From germline, CDR1 is SEHNR and CDR2 FQNEAQ (reference sequence). The junction had 8 bases not matched to a gene; V was cut back by 6 bases and J by 0 bases. The CDR3 sequence is 15 residues long. The CDR3 sequence is CASSSVAGASYEQYF. The CDR3, as DNA: TGTGCCAGCAGTTCGGTAGCGGGTGCCTCCTACGAGCAGTACTTC.

This clonotype was recorded many times. This sequence joins TRBV29-1 and TRBJ2-1, with 10 bases identical to TRBD2. The germline V gene has CDR1 SQVTM and CDR2 ANQGSEA. The CDR3 spans 19 residues. V shed 1 base and J 0 bases; nucleotides not matched to a gene: 12. CDR3 DNA sequence: TGCAGCGTTGAAGGGGATATAGCGGGGGGCCCCAGCTCCTACAATGAGCAGTTCTTC. It yields the protein CSVEGDIAGGPSSYNEQFF.

This clonotype has at least ten counts. The V call is TRBV7-8, the J call TRBJ2-3; either TRBD1 or TRBD2 may supply D (6 bases each). The CDR3 totals 15 residues. Germline V gene lookup returns CDR1 SGHVS and CDR2 FQNEAQ. V was clipped by 2 bases and J by 1 base, with 10 bases between them. The CDR3 bases are TGTGCCAGCAGCTTAACCGGGGGCCGCACAGATACGCAGTATTTT. It translates to CASSLTGGRTDTQYF.

Ten or more counts support this clonotype. The chain recombines TRBV3-1 with TRBJ1-2; no firm D call. Looked up from germline, CDR1 is LGHDT and CDR2 is YNNKEL (reference sequence). Trimming removed 4 bases from V and 6 bases from J, with 15 bases in between. The CDR3 is 14 amino acids. The CDR3: CASSPWTASHGYTF. CDR3 DNA sequence: TGTGCCAGCAGCCCCTGGACTGCGAGCCATGGCTACACCTTC.

This clonotype was observed many times. V gene TRBV2 combines with J gene TRBJ2-7; 8 bases are a match to TRBD2. This CDR3 has 15 amino acids. V lost 3 bases to trimming and J lost 4 bases; unmatched junction nucleotides: 8. The germline CDR1 and CDR2 sequences are SNHLY and FYNNEI. CDR3 DNA sequence: TGTGCCAGCAGTGAGAGGGCTAGCGGGCGTTACGAGCAGTACTTC. Protein product: CASSERASGRYEQYF.

This clonotype was recorded at least ten times. The chain combines TRBV20-1 with TRBJ2-4; 11 bases align to TRBD2. Germline V gene lookup returns CDR1 DFQATT and CDR2 SNEGSKA (reference sequence). The length of the CDR3 is 14 residues. V shed 4 bases and J 8 bases; nucleotides not matched to a gene: 7. The CDR3 coding sequence is TGCAGTGCTATTCTAGCGGGGGGCGGGGACATTCAGTACTTC. This encodes CSAILAGGGDIQYF.

At least ten counts were recorded for this clonotype. The rearrangement links TRBV11-2 to TRBJ2-1; D gene ambiguous. The germline CDR1 and CDR2 sequences are SGHAT and FQNNGV. V lost 1 base and J lost 4, with 17 bases in between. This CDR3 contains 17 residues. DNA for the CDR3: TGTGCCAGCAGCTTAGGTGATGGCCCTACAAGGTACAATGAGCAGTTCTTC. It yields the protein CASSLGDGPTRYNEQFF. The full variable domain, in which reference TRBV11-2 and TRBJ2-1 provide the parts outside the CDR3, is EAGVAQSPRYKIIEKRQSVAFWCNPISGHATLYWYQQILGQGPKLLIQFQNNGVVDDSQLPKDRFSAERLKGVDSTLKIQPAKLEDSAVYLCASSLGDGPTRYNEQFFGPGTRLTVL.

This clonotype was detected ten times or more. This rearrangement joins TRBV19 to TRBJ2-2; D remains unclear. V lost 2 bases and J 1 base, leaving 8 bases between the germline ends. CDR3 size: 15 residues. Germline V gene data show CDR1 as LNHDA and CDR2 as SQIVND (reference sequence). CDR3 DNA sequence: TGTGCCAGTAGTATACCGGCTTTGAACACCGGGGAGCTGTTTTTT. Translated: CASSIPALNTGELFF.

The chain recombines TRBV6-5 with TRBJ1-1; the D gene is possibly TRBD1 (5 bases). The CDR3 runs to 13 residues. V was shortened by 6 bases and J by 8 bases, with 16 bases between the two germline ends. Looked up from germline, CDR1 is MNHEY and CDR2 is SVGAGI. This CDR3 is CASRRQGLGEAFF. CDR3 bases: TGTGCCAGCAGACGGCAGGGACTTGGCGAAGCTTTCTTT.

This clonotype was detected ten times or more. V usage is TRBV30 and J usage is TRBJ2-6, with 7 nucleotides matching TRBD2. Germline V lookup: CDR1 GTSNPN, CDR2 SVGIG (reference sequence). CDR3 length: 13 amino acids. After removal of 8 bases from V and 2 bases from J, the junction contained 3 bases not matched to a gene. This CDR3 reads CAGGGTGANVLTF. CDR3 nucleotide sequence: TGTGCCGGGGGGGGGACTGGGGCCAACGTCCTGACTTTC. Full variable domain (outside the CDR3, taken from reference TRBV30 and TRBJ2-6): SQTIHQWPATLVQPVGSPLSLECTVEGTSNPNLYWYRQAAGRGLQLLFYSVGIGQISSEVPQNLSASRPQDRQFILSSKKLLLSDSGFYLCAGGGTGANVLTFGAGSRLTVL.

At least ten counts were recorded for this clonotype. This chain joins TRBV12-3 or TRBV12-4 and TRBJ1-1; no definite D call. The CDR3 totals 14 residues. Trimming removed 2 bases from V and 0 bases from J, with 7 bases in between. The CDR3 sequence: CASSLSQMNTEAFF. CDR3 bases: TGTGCCAGCAGTTTAAGTCAGATGAACACTGAAGCTTTCTTT.

There are many counts of this clonotype. The junction departs from the called germline gene at one end, perhaps through a read error. The rearrangement uses TRBV12-3 or TRBV12-4 and TRBJ2-7, with a tentative D call TRBD2 (7 bases). The CDR3 is made up of 13 amino acids. As DNA, the CDR3 is TGTGCCACCAGTTGGGGGGGCCGCTACGAGCAGTACTTC. Translating it yields CATSWGGRYEQYF.

This clonotype was detected ten times or more. The chain carries TRBV3-1 and TRBJ2-2; maybe TRBD1 (6 bases). Per germline, CDR1 LGHDT and CDR2 YNNKEL (reference sequence). This CDR3 comprises 16 residues. V was trimmed by 4 bases and J by 4 bases, leaving 16 bases between them. The CDR3 coding sequence is TGTGCCAGCAGCCCACCGGGGACAACGGTCACCGGGGAGCTGTTTTTT. Its protein product is CASSPPGTTVTGELFF.

This rearrangement joins TRBV7-6 to TRBJ2-2; no reliable D call. V lost 2 bases, J lost 5 bases, and 3 bases lay in between. The CDR3 is 12 amino acids. Per germline, CDR1 SGHVS and CDR2 FNYEAQ. CDR3 sequence reads: CASSLITGELFF. CDR3 sequence (DNA): TGTGCCAGCAGCTTAATTACCGGGGAGCTGTTTTTT.

This clonotype was found a few times. V is TRBV7-3 and J is TRBJ1-2; D perhaps matches TRBD1 (6 bases). V was clipped by 6 bases and J by 7 bases, with 15 bases between them. CDR1 SGHTA and CDR2 FQGTGA come from the germline V gene. CDR3 length equals 13 residues. The CDR3 reads CASSQTGSAGYTF. The CDR3 DNA reads as TGTGCCAGCAGTCAAACAGGGAGTGCTGGCTACACCTTC.

This clonotype was detected ten times or more. The genes are TRBV25-1 and TRBJ2-6, with D possibly matching TRBD1 (6 bases). This CDR3 contains 14 residues. Trimming took off 6 bases at V and 2 bases at J, with 8 bases between the two ends. CDR1 is MGHDK and CDR2 is SYGVNS in the germline V gene. The CDR3 nucleotides read TGTGCCAGCAGAGGGGGAACTGGGGCCAACGTCCTGACTTTC. Its translation is CASRGGTGANVLTF. The entire variable domain, with the rest obtained from reference TRBV25-1 and TRBJ2-6, is as follows: EADIYQTPRYLVIGTGKKITLECSQTMGHDKMYWYQQDPGMELHLIHYSYGVNSTEKGDLSSESTVSRIRTEHFPLTLESARPSHTSQYLCASRGGTGANVLTFGAGSRLTVL.